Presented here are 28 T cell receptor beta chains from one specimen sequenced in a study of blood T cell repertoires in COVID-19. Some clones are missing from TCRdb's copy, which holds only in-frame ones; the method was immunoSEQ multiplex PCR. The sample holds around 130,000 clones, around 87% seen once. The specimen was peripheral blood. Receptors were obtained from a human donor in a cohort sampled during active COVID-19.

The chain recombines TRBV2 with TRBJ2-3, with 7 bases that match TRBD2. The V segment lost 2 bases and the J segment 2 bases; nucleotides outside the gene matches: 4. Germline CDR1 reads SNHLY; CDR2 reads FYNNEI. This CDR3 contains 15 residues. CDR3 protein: CASSESSGITDTQYF. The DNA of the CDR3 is TGTGCCAGCAGTGAATCTAGCGGAATCACAGATACGCAGTATTTT.

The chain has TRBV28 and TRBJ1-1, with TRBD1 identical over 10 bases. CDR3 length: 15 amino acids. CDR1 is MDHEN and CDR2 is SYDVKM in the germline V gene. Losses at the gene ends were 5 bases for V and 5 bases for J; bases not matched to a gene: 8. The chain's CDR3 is CASSPRQGASTEAFF. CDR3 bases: TGTGCCAGCAGTCCCCGACAGGGGGCGTCTACTGAAGCTTTCTTT.

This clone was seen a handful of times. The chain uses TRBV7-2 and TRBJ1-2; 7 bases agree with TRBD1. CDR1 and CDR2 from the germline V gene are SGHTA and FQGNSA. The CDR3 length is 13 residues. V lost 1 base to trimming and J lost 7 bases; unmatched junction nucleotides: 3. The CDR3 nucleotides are TGTGCCAGCAGCTTAGATAGGACAGGTGGCTACACCTTC. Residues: CASSLDRTGGYTF.

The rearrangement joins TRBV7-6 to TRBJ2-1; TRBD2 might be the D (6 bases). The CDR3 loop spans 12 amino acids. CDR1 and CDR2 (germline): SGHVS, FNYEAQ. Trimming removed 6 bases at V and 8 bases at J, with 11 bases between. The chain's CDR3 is CASRDYSDEQFF. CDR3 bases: TGTGCCAGCAGGGACTATAGCGATGAGCAGTTCTTC.

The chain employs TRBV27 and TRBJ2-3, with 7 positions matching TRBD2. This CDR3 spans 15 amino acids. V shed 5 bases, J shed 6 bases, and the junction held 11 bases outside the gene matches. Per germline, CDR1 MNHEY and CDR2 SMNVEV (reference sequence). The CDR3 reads CASSGDPSGWDTQYF. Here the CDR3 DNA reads TGTGCCAGCAGTGGGGACCCTAGCGGCTGGGATACGCAGTATTTT.

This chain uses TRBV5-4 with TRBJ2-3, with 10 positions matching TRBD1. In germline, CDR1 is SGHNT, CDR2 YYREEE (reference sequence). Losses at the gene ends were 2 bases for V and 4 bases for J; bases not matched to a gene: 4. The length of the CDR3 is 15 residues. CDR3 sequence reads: CASSLPGTGADTQYF. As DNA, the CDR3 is TGTGCCAGCAGCTTACCCGGGACAGGGGCAGATACGCAGTATTTT.

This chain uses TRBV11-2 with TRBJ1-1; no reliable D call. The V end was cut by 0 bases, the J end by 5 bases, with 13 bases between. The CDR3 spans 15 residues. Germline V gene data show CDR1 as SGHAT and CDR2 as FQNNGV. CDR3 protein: CASSLDHTGRTEAFF. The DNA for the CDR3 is TGTGCCAGCAGCTTAGATCATACGGGAAGGACTGAAGCTTTCTTT.

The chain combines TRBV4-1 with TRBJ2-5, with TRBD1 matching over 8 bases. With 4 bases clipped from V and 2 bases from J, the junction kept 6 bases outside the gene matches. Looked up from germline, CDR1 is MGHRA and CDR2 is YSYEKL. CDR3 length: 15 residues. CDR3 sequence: CASSPAGTGQETQYF. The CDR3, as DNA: TGCGCCAGCAGCCCAGCCGGGACAGGACAAGAGACCCAGTACTTC.

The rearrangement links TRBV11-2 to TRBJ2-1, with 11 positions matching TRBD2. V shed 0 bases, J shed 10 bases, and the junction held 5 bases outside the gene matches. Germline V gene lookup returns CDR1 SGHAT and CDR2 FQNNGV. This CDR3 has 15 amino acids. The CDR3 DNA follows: TGTGCCAGCAGCTTAGAGGCTAGCGGGAGGTCGGAGCAGTTCTTC. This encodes CASSLEASGRSEQFF.

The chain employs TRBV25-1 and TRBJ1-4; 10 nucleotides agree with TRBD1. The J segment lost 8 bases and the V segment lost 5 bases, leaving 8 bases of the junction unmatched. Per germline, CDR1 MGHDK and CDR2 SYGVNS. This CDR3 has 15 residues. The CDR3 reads CASSPRQGAGEKLFF. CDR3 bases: TGTGCCAGCAGTCCCAGACAGGGGGCAGGGGAAAAACTGTTTTTT.

The DNA of the CDR3 is TGTGCCAGCAGCCCAGGACGGAGGCGATATGGCTACACCTTC. This gives the protein CASSPGRRRYGYTF. V usage is TRBV6-5 and J usage is TRBJ1-2, with D uncertain. The germline V gene has CDR1 MNHEY and CDR2 SVGAGI. Trimming stripped 6 bases from V and 5 bases from J, with 16 bases between. The CDR3 runs 14 residues.

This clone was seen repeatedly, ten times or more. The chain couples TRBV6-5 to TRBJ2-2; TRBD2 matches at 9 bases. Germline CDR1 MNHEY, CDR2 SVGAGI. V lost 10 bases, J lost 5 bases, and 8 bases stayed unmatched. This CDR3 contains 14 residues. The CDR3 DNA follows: TGTGCCACCCAAGCGGGAGGAGGAACCGGGGAGCTGTTTTTT. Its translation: CATQAGGGTGELFF.

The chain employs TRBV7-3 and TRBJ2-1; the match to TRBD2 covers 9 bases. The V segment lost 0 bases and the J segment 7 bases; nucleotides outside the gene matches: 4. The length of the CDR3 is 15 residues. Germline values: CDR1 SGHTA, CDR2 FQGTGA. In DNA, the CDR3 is TGTGCCAGCAGCTTAACGCTAGCGGGGCAAAATGAGCAGTTCTTC. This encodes CASSLTLAGQNEQFF.

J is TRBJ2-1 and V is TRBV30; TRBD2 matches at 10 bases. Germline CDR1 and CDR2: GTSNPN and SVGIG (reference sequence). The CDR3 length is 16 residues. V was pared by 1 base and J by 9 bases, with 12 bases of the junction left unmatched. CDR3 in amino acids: CAWSARAGGDRSEQFF. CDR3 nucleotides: TGTGCCTGGAGTGCCCGAGCGGGGGGGGACCGTAGTGAGCAGTTCTTC.

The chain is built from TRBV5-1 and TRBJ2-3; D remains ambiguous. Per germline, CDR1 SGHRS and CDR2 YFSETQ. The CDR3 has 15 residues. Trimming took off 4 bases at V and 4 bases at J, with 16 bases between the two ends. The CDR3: CASSPSTSGPDTQYF. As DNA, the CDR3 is TGCGCCAGCAGCCCCTCGACTTCGGGTCCAGATACGCAGTATTTT.

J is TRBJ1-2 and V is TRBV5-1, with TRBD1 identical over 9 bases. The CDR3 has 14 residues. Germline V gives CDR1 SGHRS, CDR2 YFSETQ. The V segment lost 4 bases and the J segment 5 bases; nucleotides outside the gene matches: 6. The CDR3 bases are TGCGCCAGCAGCCGGGACAGGGAGAAGTATGGCTACACCTTC. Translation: CASSRDREKYGYTF. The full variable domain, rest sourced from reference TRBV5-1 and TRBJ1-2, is KAGVTQTPRYLIKTRGQQVTLSCSPISGHRSVSWYQQTPGQGLQFLFEYFSETQRNKGNFPGRFSGRQFSNSRSEMNVSTLELGDSALYLCASSRDREKYGYTFGSGTRLTVV.

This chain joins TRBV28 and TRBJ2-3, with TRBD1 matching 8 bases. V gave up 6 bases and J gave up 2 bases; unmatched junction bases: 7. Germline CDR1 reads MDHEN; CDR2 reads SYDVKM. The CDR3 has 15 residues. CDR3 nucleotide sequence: TGTGCCAGCAGGGGTCAGGGGGCGAACACAGATACGCAGTATTTT. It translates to CASRGQGANTDTQYF.

CDR3 residues: CASSVSYGQRTDTQYF. The CDR3 DNA sequence: TGTGCCAGCAGCGTAAGTTACGGACAGCGCACAGATACGCAGTATTTT. The V and J genes are TRBV6-4 and TRBJ2-3; possible D gene TRBD1, 6 bases. The CDR3 has 16 amino acids. V lost 6 bases and J 1 base, leaving 17 bases between the germline ends. Germline V gene data show CDR1 as MRHNA and CDR2 as SNTAGT.

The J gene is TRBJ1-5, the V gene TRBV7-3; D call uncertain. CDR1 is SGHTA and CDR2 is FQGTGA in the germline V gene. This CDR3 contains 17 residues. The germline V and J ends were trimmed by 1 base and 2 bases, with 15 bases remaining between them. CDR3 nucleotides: TGTGCCAGCAGCTTAAAGCATACCAGGCGGGGCAATCAGCCCCAGCATTTT. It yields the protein CASSLKHTRRGNQPQHF.

CDR3 DNA sequence: TGTGCCAGCAGCTCCCCCTTGGGTAGCGGGGGCAGCCCGAACACAGATACGCAGTATTTT. Protein sequence: CASSSPLGSGGSPNTDTQYF. The V gene is TRBV9, the J gene TRBJ2-3; 9 bases agree with TRBD2. CDR1 and CDR2 from the germline V gene are SGDLS and YYNGEE. CDR3 length: 20 amino acids. Germline trimming cut 4 bases from V and 2 bases from J; bases unmatched to any gene: 20.

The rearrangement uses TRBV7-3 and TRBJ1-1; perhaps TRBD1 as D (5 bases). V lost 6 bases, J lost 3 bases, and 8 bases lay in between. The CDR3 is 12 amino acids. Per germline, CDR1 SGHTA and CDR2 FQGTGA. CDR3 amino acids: CASSQGDTEAFF. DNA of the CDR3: TGTGCCAGCAGTCAGGGTGACACTGAAGCTTTCTTT.

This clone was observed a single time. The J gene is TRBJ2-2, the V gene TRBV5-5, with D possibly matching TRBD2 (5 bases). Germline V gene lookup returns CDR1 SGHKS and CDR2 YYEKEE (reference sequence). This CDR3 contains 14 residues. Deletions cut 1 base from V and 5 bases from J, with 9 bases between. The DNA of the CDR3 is TGTGCCAGCAGCTTGAGTCCGGGAACCGGGGAGCTGTTTTTT. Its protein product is CASSLSPGTGELFF.

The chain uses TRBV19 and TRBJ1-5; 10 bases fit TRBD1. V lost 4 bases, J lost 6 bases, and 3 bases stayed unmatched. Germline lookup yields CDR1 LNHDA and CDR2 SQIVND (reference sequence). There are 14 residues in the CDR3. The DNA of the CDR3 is TGTGCCAGTAGTAGGGGGACAGGGGTTCAGCCCCAGCATTTT. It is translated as CASSRGTGVQPQHF.

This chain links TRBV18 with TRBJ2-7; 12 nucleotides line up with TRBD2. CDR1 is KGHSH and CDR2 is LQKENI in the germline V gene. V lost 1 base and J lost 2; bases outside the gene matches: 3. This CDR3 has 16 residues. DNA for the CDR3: TGTGCCAGCTCACCACAGACTAGCGGGAGTACCTACGAGCAGTACTTC. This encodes CASSPQTSGSTYEQYF. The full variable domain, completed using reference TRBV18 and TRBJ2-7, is NAGVMQNPRHLVRRRGQEARLRCSPMKGHSHVYWYRQLPEEGLKFMVYLQKENIIDESGMPKERFSAEFPKEGPSILRIQQVVRGDSAAYFCASSPQTSGSTYEQYFGPGTRLTVT.

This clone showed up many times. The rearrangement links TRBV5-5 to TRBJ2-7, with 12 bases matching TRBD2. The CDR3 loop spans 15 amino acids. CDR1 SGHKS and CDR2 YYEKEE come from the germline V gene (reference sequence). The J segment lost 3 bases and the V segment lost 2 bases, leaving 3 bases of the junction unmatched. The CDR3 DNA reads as TGTGCCAGCAGCTTCCAACTAGCGGGAGGCTACGAGCAGTACTTC. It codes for CASSFQLAGGYEQYF.

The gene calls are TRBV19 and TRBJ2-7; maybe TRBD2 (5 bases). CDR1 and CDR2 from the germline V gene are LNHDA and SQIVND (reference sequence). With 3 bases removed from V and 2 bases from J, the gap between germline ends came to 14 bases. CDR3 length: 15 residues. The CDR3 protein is CASSMGGGFTYEQYF. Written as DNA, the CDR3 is TGTGCCAGTAGTATGGGCGGAGGATTTACCTACGAGCAGTACTTC.

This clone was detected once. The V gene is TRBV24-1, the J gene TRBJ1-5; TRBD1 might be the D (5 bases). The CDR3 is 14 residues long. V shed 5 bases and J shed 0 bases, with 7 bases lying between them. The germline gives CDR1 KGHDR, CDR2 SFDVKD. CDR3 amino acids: CATSGGVSNQPQHF. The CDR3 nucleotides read TGTGCCACCAGTGGGGGGGTTAGCAATCAGCCCCAGCATTTT.

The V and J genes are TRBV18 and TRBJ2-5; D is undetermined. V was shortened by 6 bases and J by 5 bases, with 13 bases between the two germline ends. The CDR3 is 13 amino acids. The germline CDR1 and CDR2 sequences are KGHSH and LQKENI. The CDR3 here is CASSTNSEETQYF. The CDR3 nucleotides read TGTGCCAGCTCTACCAATTCTGAGGAGACCCAGTACTTC.